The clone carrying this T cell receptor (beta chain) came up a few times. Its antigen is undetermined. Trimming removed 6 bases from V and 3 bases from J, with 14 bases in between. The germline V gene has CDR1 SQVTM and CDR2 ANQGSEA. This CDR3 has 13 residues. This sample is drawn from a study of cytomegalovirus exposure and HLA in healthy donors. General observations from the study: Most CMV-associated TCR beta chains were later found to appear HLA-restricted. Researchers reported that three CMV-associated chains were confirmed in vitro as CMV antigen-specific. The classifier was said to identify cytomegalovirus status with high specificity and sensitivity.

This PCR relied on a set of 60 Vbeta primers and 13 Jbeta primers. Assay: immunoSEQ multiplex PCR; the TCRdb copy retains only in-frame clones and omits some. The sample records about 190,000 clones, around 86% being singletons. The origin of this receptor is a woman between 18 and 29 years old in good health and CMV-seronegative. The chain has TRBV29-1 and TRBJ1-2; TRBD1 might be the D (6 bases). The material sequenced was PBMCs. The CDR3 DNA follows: TGCAGCGTCGCCTACAGGGTCGACTATGGCTACACCTTC. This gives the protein CSVAYRVDYGYTF.